The present TCR beta chain was sequenced within a study of blood T cell repertoires in COVID-19 (dated by TCRdb to the early 2020s). With respect to the entire study: Samples from collaborators originated in the United States, Italy and Spain and spanned both the acute and convalescent phases of COVID-19. The material from the prospective study consisted of cDNA or gDNA derived from T cells, B-cell-depleted T cells, or PBMCs. Deeply sampled blood TCRbeta repertoires from subjects exposed to, actively infected with, or recovered from COVID-19 were included in the dataset. The repertoires were released in a freely available public database intended as a resource for research on the immune response to SARS-CoV-2. The samples were drawn from two sources: the first 160 participants of the ongoing ImmuneRACE study, and approximately 1,300 subjects contributed by 6 global collaborators. Nearly every sample came with metadata listing a de-identified subject ID, COVID-19 status, age in years and sex. Where available, HLA class I and class II types were obtained from metadata supplied by the sample provider rather than from assay-based typing. The paper as a whole reports these results and caveats: The amount of clinical and demographic metadata varied by source and participant and was provided uncurated.

Notes on this clone: The antigen it recognizes is unknown. Per-base quality was not reported, and no clone a single base away is much larger than it.

Whole blood was collected in K2EDTA tubes by collaborating institutions according to the institutions' own protocols. For TCRbeta analysis, collaborators shipped samples in one of three forms: frozen whole blood, isolated PBMCs, or DNA extracted from either of those sample types. The immunoSEQ Assay, a bias-controlled multiplex PCR, was used to amplify TCRbeta CDR3 regions from genomic DNA. On the authors' methods: Nucleated cell counts per sample were estimated from amplification of reference gene primers within the assay. To quantify the absolute abundance of each unique TCRbeta CDR3 rearrangement, sequence reads were collapsed and filtered. For each sample, productive Simpson clonality was calculated as the square root of Simpson's diversity index over productive rearrangements. What TCRdb holds here is the immuneACCESS table cut down to in-frame rearrangements. Part of the clones is not present; checked against another copy, under half of the missing clones reflect an unresolved V gene, and the others are unexplained. V, J and clone size derive from that table, while D and trimming were established from the DNA sequence. This sample has 150,000 or so clones in its table, and around three quarters of those were observed once. Roughly 1.5% of the sample is taken by the ten largest.

From the cysteine up to the phenylalanine, the CDR3 has a length of 15 residues. Here the CDR3 DNA is all that survives: 45 bases in frame from base 1. The germline V gene (reference sequence) supplies CDR1 SGHNT and CDR2 YYREEE. Trimmed from V: 1 base; trimmed from J: 2 bases; junction bases lacking a gene match: 3. The sample taken for sequencing was peripheral blood. The source is a man older than 75 with acute or convalescent COVID-19. The sequence joins TRBV5-4 to TRBJ2-1; the central 7 bases match TRBD2. The CDR3 here reads CASSLFAGAYNEQFF. The DNA reads TGTGCCAGCAGCTTGTTCGCGGGGGCCTACAATGAGCAGTTCTTC.